The rows below give T cell receptor beta chains drawn from one sample of a study of blood T cell repertoires in COVID-19. Profiled with immunoSEQ multiplex PCR; TCRdb holds only in-frame clones, not every one. The top ten hold roughly 30% of the sample, which has around 120,000 clones, around 87% seen once. Input material: peripheral blood. These receptors were taken from a woman in her seventies with acute or convalescent COVID-19. Both conserved end residues are part of each CDR3. The D gene is left open where the match is weak. Some rows have no size entry. The others give once, few or many, or a class for an expanded clone.

j_call: TRBJ2-7; v_call: TRBV3-1/TRBV3-2; d_call: TRBD2; clone_size: .; cdr3_aa: CASSPGLAGVSYEQYF; cdr3_nt: TGTGCCAGCAGCCCGGGACTAGCGGGGGTCTCCTACGAGCAGTACTTC
j_call: TRBJ2-7; v_call: TRBV30; d_call: .; clone_size: once; cdr3_aa: CAWGLGLYEQYF; cdr3_nt: TGTGCCTGGGGGCTGGGCCTCTACGAGCAGTACTTC
j_call: TRBJ2-2; v_call: TRBV5-1; d_call: TRBD2; clone_size: .; cdr3_aa: CASSEGLGIAGELFF; cdr3_nt: TGCGCCAGCAGCGAGGGACTAGGGATCGCCGGGGAGCTGTTTTTT
j_call: TRBJ1-1; v_call: TRBV7-8; d_call: TRBD1; clone_size: .; cdr3_aa: CASSNRRQGEAFF; cdr3_nt: TGTGCCAGCAGCAATAGAAGACAGGGTGAAGCTTTCTTT
j_call: TRBJ2-7; v_call: TRBV4-1; d_call: TRBD1; clone_size: .; cdr3_aa: CASSPLTTGGYEQYF; cdr3_nt: TGCGCCAGCAGCCCCCTAACGACAGGGGGCTACGAGCAGTACTTC
j_call: TRBJ1-1; v_call: TRBV7-9; d_call: .; clone_size: .; cdr3_aa: CASSFRVSSGTEAFF; cdr3_nt: TGTGCCAGCAGCTTCAGGGTCTCTAGTGGGACTGAAGCTTTCTTT
j_call: TRBJ2-7; v_call: TRBV5-8; d_call: TRBD2; clone_size: .; cdr3_aa: CASSKGLAGGYEQYF; cdr3_nt: TGTGCCAGCAGCAAAGGACTAGCGGGGGGCTACGAGCAGTACTTC
j_call: TRBJ2-7; v_call: TRBV7-9; d_call: TRBD2; clone_size: few; cdr3_aa: CASSTVAGGRYEQYF; cdr3_nt: TGTGCCAGCAGCACGGTAGCGGGGGGGCGGTACGAGCAGTACTTC
j_call: TRBJ1-4; v_call: TRBV25-1; d_call: .; clone_size: few; cdr3_aa: CASSEYIWGDGSNEKLFF; cdr3_nt: TGTGCCAGCAGTGAATATATATGGGGGGACGGGTCTAATGAAAAACTGTTTTTT
j_call: TRBJ1-6; v_call: TRBV5-1; d_call: .; clone_size: few; cdr3_aa: CASSDNNSPLHF; cdr3_nt: TGCGCCAGCAGCGACAATAATTCACCCCTCCACTTT
j_call: TRBJ2-2; v_call: TRBV30; d_call: .; clone_size: few; cdr3_aa: CAWTFKDRYTGELFF; cdr3_nt: TGTGCCTGGACCTTCAAGGACAGATACACCGGGGAGCTGTTTTTT
j_call: TRBJ2-2; v_call: TRBV27; d_call: .; clone_size: .; cdr3_aa: CASSHRNTGELFF; cdr3_nt: TGTGCCAGCAGTCACAGAAACACCGGGGAGCTGTTTTTT
j_call: TRBJ2-3; v_call: TRBV4-2; d_call: TRBD2; clone_size: .; cdr3_aa: CASSRVDQRGPSTDTQYF; cdr3_nt: TGTGCCAGCAGCCGGGTTGATCAGCGGGGGCCCAGCACAGATACGCAGTATTTT
j_call: TRBJ1-2; v_call: TRBV27; d_call: .; clone_size: .; cdr3_aa: CASGGGANINYGYTF; cdr3_nt: TGTGCCAGCGGCGGGGGGGCGAATATAAACTATGGCTACACCTTC
j_call: TRBJ1-2; v_call: TRBV30; d_call: TRBD1; clone_size: medium-sized; cdr3_aa: CAWSDRGQRFGYTF; cdr3_nt: TGTGCCTGGAGTGACAGGGGGCAGCGTTTTGGCTACACCTTC
j_call: TRBJ2-5; v_call: TRBV2; d_call: TRBD2; clone_size: .; cdr3_aa: CASSGQRGGLETQYF; cdr3_nt: TGTGCCAGCAGTGGCCAGCGGGGGGGCCTAGAGACCCAGTACTTC
j_call: TRBJ2-1; v_call: TRBV6-4; d_call: .; clone_size: .; cdr3_aa: CASSDKAGEQFF; cdr3_nt: TGTGCCAGCAGTGACAAGGCAGGGGAGCAGTTCTTC
j_call: TRBJ2-2; v_call: TRBV4-1; d_call: .; clone_size: .; cdr3_aa: CASSQPLSWVRLNTGELFF; cdr3_nt: TGCGCCAGCAGCCAACCTCTGAGCTGGGTCAGGCTGAACACCGGGGAGCTGTTTTTT
j_call: TRBJ1-3; v_call: TRBV4-2; d_call: .; clone_size: .; cdr3_aa: CASSQEMSAGNTIYF; cdr3_nt: TGTGCCAGCAGCCAAGAAATGTCCGCTGGAAACACCATATATTTT
j_call: TRBJ2-2; v_call: TRBV12-1; d_call: .; clone_size: .; cdr3_aa: CASSRTGLAGVGELFF; cdr3_nt: TGTGCCAGCAGCCGCACAGGACTAGCGGGGGTCGGGGAGCTGTTTTTT
j_call: TRBJ1-3; v_call: TRBV2; d_call: TRBD1; clone_size: .; cdr3_aa: CASSERGQGSGNTIYF; cdr3_nt: TGTGCCAGCAGTGAAAGGGGACAGGGATCTGGAAACACCATATATTTT
j_call: TRBJ2-1; v_call: TRBV5-1; d_call: TRBD1; clone_size: .; cdr3_aa: CASSPGTGGNEQFF; cdr3_nt: TGCGCCAGCAGCCCCGGGACAGGGGGGAATGAGCAGTTCTTC
j_call: TRBJ1-5; v_call: TRBV28; d_call: TRBD1; clone_size: .; cdr3_aa: CASSLPGQGNQPQHF; cdr3_nt: TGTGCCAGCAGTTTACCCGGACAGGGCAATCAGCCCCAGCATTTT
j_call: TRBJ1-3; v_call: TRBV7-6; d_call: .; clone_size: once; cdr3_aa: CASSLGQGGPGNTIYF; cdr3_nt: TGTGCCAGCAGCTTAGGCCAGGGAGGTCCTGGAAACACCATATATTTT
j_call: TRBJ1-5; v_call: TRBV12-3/TRBV12-4; d_call: .; clone_size: .; cdr3_aa: CASSIRGDQPQHF; cdr3_nt: TGTGCCAGCAGTATCCGGGGTGATCAGCCCCAGCATTTT
j_call: TRBJ2-6; v_call: TRBV5-4; d_call: .; clone_size: few; cdr3_aa: CASSLSVWGANVLTF; cdr3_nt: TGTGCCAGCAGCTTGAGCGTGTGGGGGGCCAACGTCCTGACTTTC
j_call: TRBJ1-6; v_call: TRBV6-2/TRBV6-3; d_call: .; clone_size: .; cdr3_aa: CASSYGGRKNSPLHF; cdr3_nt: TGTGCCAGCAGTTACGGAGGGCGAAAAAATTCACCCCTCCACTTT